This is a list of T cell receptor beta chains from one sample in a study of human T cells and chemical hapten exposure. TCRdb reprocessed the RACE reads with MiXCR, giving one entry per CDR3 protein. The sample consists of approximately 50,000 distinct CDR3 sequences, roughly 12% of them appearing once. The source was whole blood, collected in connection with sensitization to the hapten diphenylcyclopropenone (DPC). These receptors were taken from a woman aged 40 to 55 with alopecia areata. Some clones in this sample may be carry-over from other donors' samples. Both conserved end residues are part of each CDR3. D genes are given only for firm matches. The listing skips clone size in some rows; elsewhere it reads once, few, many or a size class.

d_call j_call v_call cdr3_length clone_size cdr3_nt cdr3_aa
TRBD1 TRBJ2-1 TRBV5-8 15 - TGTGCCAGCAGCTTAGGGCAGGGGGCCTACTATGAGCAGTTCTTC CASSLGQGAYYEQFF
- TRBJ2-1 TRBV4-3 18 - TGCGCCAGCAGCCAAGTCGGACGACAGACACTTACCAGGAATGAGCAGTTCTTC CASSQVGRQTLTRNEQFF
- TRBJ2-7 TRBV28 12 few TGTGCCAGCGAAAGGTGGAGGTACGAGCAGTACTTC CASERWRYEQYF
TRBD1 TRBJ2-3 TRBV4-1 17 - TGCGCCAGCAGCCAAGCCCTCGGACAGGGTAGCACAGATACGCAGTATTTT CASSQALGQGSTDTQYF
- TRBJ2-7 TRBV2 16 many TGTGCCAGCAGTGAAGCAGGAGGCCCCTCGGGCTACGAGCAGTACTTC CASSEAGGPSGYEQYF
- TRBJ2-3 TRBV19 16 - TGTGCCAGTAGTATGTTTCCGGAGGCCCGCACAGATACGCAGTATTTT CASSMFPEARTDTQYF
- TRBJ2-7 TRBV6-5 15 many TGTGCCAGCTCCCTTTATAGGACAGCTCCCTACGAGCAGTACTTC CASSLYRTAPYEQYF
- TRBJ2-7 TRBV7-2 15 many TGTGCCAGCAGCTTAGTTGCGGGGGCGGACTACGAGCAGTACTTC CASSLVAGADYEQYF
TRBD2 TRBJ2-1 TRBV4-3 17 many TGCGCCAGCAGCCGCCTACTAGCGGGCCTATCCTACAATGAGCAGTTCTTC CASSRLLAGLSYNEQFF
- TRBJ1-6 TRBV6-5 16 - TGTGCCAGCGGGCTTCAGGGCGGCTGGCAGGGTTCACCCCTCCACTTT CASGLQGGWQGSPLHF
- TRBJ2-1 TRBV7-2 14 - TGTGCCAGCAGCCCTCAAGTCGTTAAGAGGGAGCAGTTCTTC CASSPQVVKREQFF
- TRBJ2-7 TRBV7-2 15 - TGTGCCAGCAGCTTAGCCACACCCAGGGGGGCCGAGCAGTACTTC CASSLATPRGAEQYF
TRBD1 TRBJ2-5 TRBV19 14 many TGTGCCAGTAGGATGCAGGGGGCAGGAGAGACCCAGTACTTC CASRMQGAGETQYF
- TRBJ2-6 TRBV27 16 - TGTGCCAGCAGTTTTGAGGCACGCTCTGGGGCCAACGTCCTGACTTTC CASSFEARSGANVLTF
TRBD1 TRBJ2-5 TRBV24-1 17 - TGTGCCACCAGTGACCCGGGACAGGGATCGGGCGGAGAGACCCAGTACTTC CATSDPGQGSGGETQYF
- TRBJ1-1 TRBV19 14 - TGTGCCAGTAGTTCAACGATCAGGAACACTGAAGCTTTCTTT CASSSTIRNTEAFF
TRBD2 TRBJ2-5 TRBV9 13 few TGTGCCAGTGGGACTAGCGGGAAGGAGACCCAGTACTTC CASGTSGKETQYF
TRBD1 TRBJ2-5 TRBV2 15 many TGTGCCAGCAGTGAAGACGGCAGGGGGACAGAGACCCAGTACTTC CASSEDGRGTETQYF
TRBD2 TRBJ2-3 TRBV11-2 14 many TGTGCCAGCAGCCTAGGGACTACCACAGATACGCAGTATTTT CASSLGTTTDTQYF
TRBD1 TRBJ1-1 TRBV7-9 13 few TGTGCCAGCAGCTTAGACAGGGGATATGAAGCTTTCTTT CASSLDRGYEAFF
TRBD2 TRBJ2-5 TRBV18 18 few TGTGCCAGCTCACCACTCTCCCTGGCGGGGGGAATAGAAGAGACCCAGTACTTC CASSPLSLAGGIEETQYF
- TRBJ2-3 TRBV2 12 many TGTGCCAGCAAAGGGGTACCAGATACGCAGTATTTT CASKGVPDTQYF
- TRBJ1-1 TRBV2 11 few TGTGCCAGCCGAGCCTACACTGAAGCTTTCTTT CASRAYTEAFF
TRBD1 TRBJ2-7 TRBV7-6 14 - TGTGCCAGCAGCTTAGGGACAGGGTTCTACGAGCAGTACTTC CASSLGTGFYEQYF
TRBD1 TRBJ2-7 TRBV6-5 17 many TGTGCCAGCAGTAACCCTAAGGACAGGCAAAGTGACTACGAGCAGTACTTC CASSNPKDRQSDYEQYF
- TRBJ2-1 TRBV14 16 - TGTGCCAGCAGCCAAGAAAGGGCAGGGTGGGGCAATGAGCAGTTCTTC CASSQERAGWGNEQFF
- TRBJ2-1 TRBV7-2 15 few TGTGCCAGCAGCGATACAGGGAGCTCCTACAATGAGCAGTTCTTC CASSDTGSSYNEQFF
- TRBJ2-5 TRBV29-1 14 - TGCAGCGTCGAACTCGGGACCTCACAAGAGACCCAGTACTTC CSVELGTSQETQYF
- TRBJ1-5 TRBV19 14 - TGTGCCAGTAGTATAGATCGGAGTAATCAGCCCCAGCATTTT CASSIDRSNQPQHF
TRBD2 TRBJ2-3 TRBV20-1 16 - TGCAGTGCAAACAGACTAGCGGGACCTAGCACAGATACGCAGTATTTT CSANRLAGPSTDTQYF
TRBD2 TRBJ2-7 TRBV27 14 - TGTGCCAGCAGTCGACTAGCGGGAGGTTACGAGCAGTACTTC CASSRLAGGYEQYF
TRBD1 TRBJ1-1 TRBV20-1 15 many TGCAGTGCTAGCCGGAACAGGGGCGGGAACACTGAAGCTTTCTTT CSASRNRGGNTEAFF
- TRBJ1-5 TRBV12-3/TRBV12-4 14 few TGTGCCAGCAGAGTTGCAGGGAACAATCAGCCCCAGCATTTT CASRVAGNNQPQHF
TRBD1 TRBJ2-3 TRBV7-9 16 many TGTGCCAGCAGCTACGGACAGGGGGCCGTCACAGATACGCAGTATTTT CASSYGQGAVTDTQYF
TRBD2 TRBJ2-1 TRBV6-5 17 few TGTGCCAGCAGTACCCTGGCACTAGCGGGGGGTCACAATGAGCAGTTCTTC CASSTLALAGGHNEQFF
- TRBJ1-1 TRBV18 14 many TGTGCCAGCTCACCGGCCCGAAAGAACACTGAAGCTTTCTTT CASSPARKNTEAFF
TRBD2 TRBJ2-7 TRBV7-9 14 many TGTGCCAGCAGCCCCGGGGGGTCCTCCTACGAGCAGTACTTC CASSPGGSSYEQYF
TRBD2 TRBJ2-3 TRBV3-1 17 many TGTGCCAGCAGCCAAGTTGGCAGCGGGAGTGCTACAGATACGCAGTATTTT CASSQVGSGSATDTQYF
- TRBJ1-5 TRBV6-1 14 many TGTGCCAGCAGTGAAATGGGCCCGAATCAGCCCCAGCATTTT CASSEMGPNQPQHF
- TRBJ2-1 TRBV12-5 18 many TGTGCTAGTGGTTTGCCCCGCAACCGGGAGAGCTCCTACAATGAGCAGTTCTTC CASGLPRNRESSYNEQFF
TRBD1 TRBJ2-4 TRBV3-1 13 - TGTGCCAGCAGCCGACAGGGAGAAAACATTCAGTACTTC CASSRQGENIQYF
- TRBJ1-6 TRBV30 16 many TGTGCCTGGAGCAAGGGTACACAACTCTATAATTCACCCCTCCACTTT CAWSKGTQLYNSPLHF
TRBD1 TRBJ1-5 TRBV20-1 12 many TGCAGCGCAGGACAGGGGATAAGGGACCAGCATTTT CSAGQGIRDQHF
- TRBJ2-3 TRBV4-2 14 - TGTGCCAGCAGCCAGACTAGTTACACAGATACGCAGTATTTT CASSQTSYTDTQYF
TRBD1 TRBJ1-3 TRBV18 16 - TGTGCCTGCTCATCGGGACAGGAAAACTCTGGAAACACCATATATTTT CACSSGQENSGNTIYF
- TRBJ1-4 TRBV28 15 few TGTGCCAGCAGACCTTTAGGGGTAGGAAATGAAAAACTGTTTTTT CASRPLGVGNEKLFF
TRBD1 TRBJ2-6 TRBV10-3 17 few TGTGCCATCAGTCCGACAGGGAGTGGCTCTGGGGCCAACGTCCTGACTTTC CAISPTGSGSGANVLTF
- TRBJ2-7 TRBV18 11 - TGTGCCAGCTCACGAGGGAGCGAGCAGTACTTC CASSRGSEQYF
- TRBJ1-5 TRBV5-4 17 few TGTGCCAGCAGCTTGGGGGGCGGAGGGAATAGCAATCAGCCCCAGCATTTT CASSLGGGGNSNQPQHF
TRBD2 TRBJ2-4 TRBV9 17 many TGTGCCAGCAGCGTAGCGGGGGGGGATCTAGCCAAAAACATTCAGTACTTC CASSVAGGDLAKNIQYF
- TRBJ1-3 TRBV7-8 12 many TGTGCCAGCAGCTTAACAGGAAACACCATATATTTT CASSLTGNTIYF
- TRBJ2-5 TRBV5-1 12 few TGCGCCAGCAGCCTCCCTAAGGAGACCCAGTACTTC CASSLPKETQYF
- TRBJ2-2 TRBV6-4 16 - TGTGCCAGCATGGTAGTCCCCTTAACGAACACCGGGGAGCTGTTTTTT CASMVVPLTNTGELFF
- TRBJ1-4 TRBV29-1 15 many TGCAGCGTTGAAGATCGGGGTAATACTAATGAAAAACTGTTTTTT CSVEDRGNTNEKLFF
- TRBJ2-1 TRBV29-1 15 many TGCAGCGTTGAACCGACGTCCAGCTCCTACAATGAGCAGTTCTTC CSVEPTSSSYNEQFF
- TRBJ1-2 TRBV4-3 15 - TGCGCCAGCAGCCAAGAAGGGGCAGGCTACTATGGCTACACCTTC CASSQEGAGYYGYTF
TRBD1 TRBJ1-6 TRBV18 16 - TGTGCCAGCTCACCAATTCCGGGACAGGGGGGATCACCCCTCCACTTT CASSPIPGQGGSPLHF
- TRBJ2-5 TRBV29-1 12 many TGCAGCGGGGGTGGAGGGAAAGAGACCCAGTACTTC CSGGGGKETQYF